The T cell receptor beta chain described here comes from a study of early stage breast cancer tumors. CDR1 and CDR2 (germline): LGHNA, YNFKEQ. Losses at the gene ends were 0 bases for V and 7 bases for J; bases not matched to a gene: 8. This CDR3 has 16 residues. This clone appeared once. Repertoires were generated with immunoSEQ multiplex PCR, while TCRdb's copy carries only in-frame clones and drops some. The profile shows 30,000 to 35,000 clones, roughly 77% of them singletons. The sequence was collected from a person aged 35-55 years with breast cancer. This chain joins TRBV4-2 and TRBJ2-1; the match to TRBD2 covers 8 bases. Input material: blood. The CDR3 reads CASSQDSGGTLNEQFF. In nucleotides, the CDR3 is TGTGCCAGCAGCCAAGATTCGGGGGGGACTTTGAATGAGCAGTTCTTC.